The 4 T cell receptor beta chains given below trace back to one sample, sequenced in a study of blood T cell repertoires in COVID-19. Generated by immunoSEQ multiplex PCR, the TCRdb table keeps only in-frame clones and is missing some. The sample has tens of thousands of clones, around 83% seen once. Sequencing used peripheral blood. These receptors were obtained from a human donor in a cohort sampled during active COVID-19.

The rearrangement links TRBV7-2 to TRBJ2-1; possible D gene TRBD2, 6 bases. Germline V gene data show CDR1 as SGHTA and CDR2 as FQGNSA. The CDR3 length is 13 residues. V was shortened by 5 bases and J by 4 bases, with 9 bases between the two germline ends. DNA for the CDR3: TGTGCCAGCAGCGCTAGCGCGTACAATGAGCAGTTCTTC. It is translated as CASSASAYNEQFF.

J is TRBJ1-2 and V is TRBV4-2; possibly TRBD1 for D (5 bases). This CDR3 region has 17 residues. CDR1 is LGHNA, CDR2 YNFKEQ, per germline. Trimming stripped 0 bases from V and 4 bases from J, with 18 bases between. This CDR3 reads CASSQEGGFSLGYGYTF. The CDR3 DNA reads as TGTGCCAGCAGCCAAGAGGGGGGGTTCTCTCTTGGCTATGGCTACACCTTC.

The gene calls are TRBV2 and TRBJ2-7; 13 bases line up with TRBD2. The V and J ends lost 8 bases and 3 bases, in that order; junction bases with no gene match: 1. CDR1 is SNHLY, CDR2 FYNNEI, per germline. The length of the CDR3 is 13 residues. CDR3 in amino acids: CASGTSGNYEQYF. The CDR3 DNA sequence: TGTGCCAGCGGGACTAGCGGGAACTACGAGCAGTACTTC.

The rearrangement joins TRBV5-6 to TRBJ2-3; the D gene is possibly TRBD2 (6 bases). Germline V gives CDR1 SGHDT, CDR2 YYEEEE. The ends were cut back, 2 bases at V and 0 bases at J, with 16 bases in the middle. This CDR3 is built from 17 residues. The CDR3 coding sequence is TGTGCCAGCAGCTTCACGGGGGTCTTAACTAGCACAGATACGCAGTATTTT. Translating gives CASSFTGVLTSTDTQYF.